This record looks at one T cell receptor (beta chain) sequence and its context. The data are from a study of blood T cell repertoires in COVID-19. V lost 8 bases and J 1 base, leaving 9 bases between the germline ends. The CDR3 has 13 residues. In germline, CDR1 is LNHDA, CDR2 SQIVND (reference sequence). The authors' processing: Reference gene primer amplification yielded estimated nucleated cell counts. Generated by immunoSEQ multiplex PCR, the TCRdb table keeps only in-frame clones and is missing some. The V and J calls and clone size were taken over from that table, and D and trimming were inferred from the DNA. The profile shows under 200,000 clones, 88% of them singletons.

The specimen sequenced was peripheral blood. This TCR derives from a man between 18 and 35 years old with active or convalescent COVID-19. The chain combines TRBV19 with TRBJ1-3, with D possibly being TRBD1 (6 bases). Here the CDR3 DNA reads TGTGCCAGTGCTGGACAGTCTGGAAACACCATATATTTT. This gives the protein CASAGQSGNTIYF.